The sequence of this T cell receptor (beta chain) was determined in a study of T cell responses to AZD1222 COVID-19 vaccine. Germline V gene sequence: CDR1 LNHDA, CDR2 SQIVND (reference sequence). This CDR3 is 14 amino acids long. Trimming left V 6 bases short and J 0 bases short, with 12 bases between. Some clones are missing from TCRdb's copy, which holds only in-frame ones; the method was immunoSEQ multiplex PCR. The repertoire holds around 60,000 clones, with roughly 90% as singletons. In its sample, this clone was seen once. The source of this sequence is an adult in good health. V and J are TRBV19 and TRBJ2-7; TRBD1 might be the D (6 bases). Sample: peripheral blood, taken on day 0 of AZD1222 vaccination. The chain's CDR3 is CASRRQALSYEQYF. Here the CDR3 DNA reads TGTGCCAGTAGGAGACAGGCCCTCTCCTACGAGCAGTACTTC. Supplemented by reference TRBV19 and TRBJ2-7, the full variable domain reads DGGITQSPKYLFRKEGQNVTLSCEQNLNHDAMYWYRQDPGQGLRLIYYSQIVNDFQKGDIAEGYSVSREKKESFPLTVTSAQKNPTAFYLCASRRQALSYEQYFGPGTRLTVT.